The 32 T cell receptor beta chains listed next were all sequenced from one sample in a study of CD8 T cells in ankylosing spondylitis (dated by TCRdb to 2016 to 2017). Overall results and qualifications from the work: Blood from ankylosing spondylitis patients appeared to be characterized by a TCR beta motif composed of about eight highly homologous amino acid variants.

Their specific antigens are unknown. Libraries were built with 5' RACE. For sequencing, an Illumina HiSeq 2500 was employed. Using fastp at Q25 and MiXCR, TCRdb reprocessed the public reads and kept productive beta chains. Here each entry gathers all rows of one CDR3 protein and keeps the most common genes and DNA. This sample holds about 500,000 distinct CDR3 sequences; approximately 12% were observed only once. The top ten clones comprise approximately 7% of the sample. The sequencing sample was made of blood, either unsorted or a sorted T cell fraction (not recorded which). These receptors came from a male donor with ankylosing spondylitis.

The chain joins TRBV20-1 to TRBJ2-3; perhaps TRBD1 as D (5 bases). There are 15 residues in the CDR3. Per the germline V gene, CDR1 is DFQATT and CDR2 is SNEGSKA (reference sequence). V was cut by 0 bases and J by 4 bases, with 14 bases left in between. This CDR3 reads CSARDGPGYPDTQYF. CDR3 sequence (DNA): TGCAGTGCTAGAGATGGGCCAGGGTATCCAGATACGCAGTATTTT.

The chain combines TRBV7-8 with TRBJ1-1; D ambiguous. Deletions cut 1 base from V and 1 base from J, with 10 bases between. CDR1 and CDR2 from the germline V gene are SGHVS and FQNEAQ. This CDR3 has 15 amino acids. The CDR3 sequence is CASSLGSSPNTEAFF. The DNA of the CDR3 is TGTGCCAGCAGCTTAGGCAGTAGCCCGAACACTGAAGCTTTCTTT.

The gene calls are TRBV28 and TRBJ1-1; no definite D call. There are 13 residues in the CDR3. V lost 4 bases and J lost 5, with 11 bases in between. Per germline, CDR1 MDHEN and CDR2 SYDVKM. CDR3 in DNA: TGTGCCAGCAGTTCGCCAAGTGGGACTGAAGCTTTCTTT. It encodes CASSSPSGTEAFF. The entire variable domain, with the rest obtained from reference TRBV28 and TRBJ1-1, is as follows: DVKVTQSSRYLVKRTGEKVFLECVQDMDHENMFWYRQDPGLGLRLIYFSYDVKMKEKGDIPEGYSVSREKKERFSLILESASTNQTSMYLCASSSPSGTEAFFGQGTRLTVV.

Ten or more counts support this clonotype. This sequence joins TRBV5-5 and TRBJ1-3; a weak D match, TRBD1 (6 bases). V was trimmed by 0 bases and J by 2 bases, leaving 9 bases between them. The CDR3 has 15 amino acids. Germline V gives CDR1 SGHKS, CDR2 YYEKEE (reference sequence). As DNA, the CDR3 is TGTGCCAGCAGCTTGGTGGAGGGGGCTGGAAACACCATATATTTT. It is translated as CASSLVEGAGNTIYF.

This clonotype has only a few counts. The chain recombines TRBV12-3 or TRBV12-4 with TRBJ2-7; 9 positions match TRBD1. V gave up 6 bases and J gave up 2 bases; unmatched junction bases: 8. The CDR3 is 15 amino acids. CDR3 coding DNA: TGTGCCAGCAGCCTAGACAGGGGGTTACCCTACGAGCAGTACGTC. As protein: CASSLDRGLPYEQYV.

The chain combines TRBV30 with TRBJ2-3, with D hard to call. With 0 bases removed from V and 5 bases from J, the gap between germline ends came to 6 bases. This CDR3 region has 12 residues. Germline V gene lookup returns CDR1 GTSNPN and CDR2 SVGIG (reference sequence). CDR3 nucleotide sequence: TGTGCCTGGAGTGTAGGGTTAGATACGCAGTATTTT. It yields the protein CAWSVGLDTQYF.

This clonotype was observed a few times. The chain recombines TRBV9 with TRBJ2-2, with D perhaps matching TRBD2 (6 bases). This CDR3 is built from 14 residues. In germline, CDR1 is SGDLS, CDR2 YYNGEE. Trimming took off 0 bases at V and 5 bases at J, with 8 bases between the two ends. The CDR3 DNA reads TGTGCCAGCAGCGTAGGGGGGAGGACCGGGGAGCTGTTTTTT. As protein: CASSVGGRTGELFF. Using reference TRBV9 and TRBJ2-2 for the parts outside the CDR3, the full variable domain is DSGVTQTPKHLITATGQRVTLRCSPRSGDLSVYWYQQSLDQGLQFLIQYYNGEERAKGNILERFSAQQFPDLHSELNLSSLELGDSALYFCASSVGGRTGELFFGEGSRLTVL.

This clonotype has only one observation. The gene calls are TRBV30 and TRBJ2-3; D is uncertain. The CDR3 extends over 12 amino acids. The germline V gene has CDR1 GTSNPN and CDR2 SVGIG (reference sequence). The V and J ends lost 3 bases and 0 bases respectively, with 4 bases between them. Here the CDR3 DNA reads TGTGCCTGGAGCCACAGCACAGATACGCAGTATTTT. It codes for CAWSHSTDTQYF.

This clonotype has just one count. V gene TRBV20-1 combines with J gene TRBJ2-1; no definite D call. Germline-derived CDR1 and CDR2 are DFQATT and SNEGSKA (reference sequence). The V end was cut by 0 bases, the J end by 9 bases, with 18 bases between. This CDR3 spans 15 amino acids. The CDR3 is CSARDGASPVGEQFF. The CDR3 region has the DNA TGCAGTGCTAGAGATGGAGCGTCTCCCGTGGGTGAGCAGTTCTTC.

This clonotype came up a few times. The chain has TRBV15 and TRBJ2-5; TRBD1 aligns across 11 bases. Germline CDR1 is LNHNV and CDR2 is YYDKDF (reference sequence). The CDR3 runs to 16 residues. V was pared by 2 bases and J by 4 bases, with 6 bases of the junction left unmatched. CDR3 bases: TGTGCCACCAGCAGATCCGGGACAGGGGGGCGAGAGACCCAGTACTTC. Protein sequence: CATSRSGTGGRETQYF.

This clonotype was seen more than once but under ten times. The chain recombines TRBV12-3 or TRBV12-4 with TRBJ1-6; D ambiguous. CDR3 size: 16 residues. Trimming removed 3 bases from V and 7 bases from J, with 16 bases in between. CDR3 residues: CASSLEFEARNSPLHF. The CDR3, as DNA: TGTGCCAGCAGTTTGGAGTTTGAAGCGAGGAATTCACCCCTCCACTTT.

CDR3 nucleotides: TGCAGTGCCACTGGCAGCTCCTACAATGAGCAGTTCTTC. Its protein product is CSATGSSYNEQFF. The V call is TRBV20-1, the J call TRBJ2-1; D remains unclear. Germline V gene data show CDR1 as DFQATT and CDR2 as SNEGSKA (reference sequence). Trimming stripped 6 bases from V and 0 bases from J, with 9 bases between. The CDR3 contains 13 residues.

This clonotype was counted ten times or more. The V and J genes are TRBV11-2 and TRBJ2-5, with 12 nucleotides matching TRBD2. The CDR3 spans 16 residues. CDR1 SGHAT and CDR2 FQNNGV come from the germline V gene. Losses at the gene ends were 8 bases for V and 0 bases for J; bases not matched to a gene: 7. Here the CDR3 DNA reads TGTGCCAGCGTGGCTAGCGGGAGGGGGTACCAAGAGACCCAGTACTTC. This gives the protein CASVASGRGYQETQYF.

V and J are TRBV2 and TRBJ1-1; D not resolved. Per germline, CDR1 SNHLY and CDR2 FYNNEI. The V end was cut by 0 bases, the J end by 2 bases, with 7 bases between. This CDR3 has 14 residues. The CDR3 nucleotides read TGTGCCAGCAGTGAAGCGGGTGGAAACACTGAAGCTTTCTTT. This codes for CASSEAGGNTEAFF. Filled out from reference TRBV2 and TRBJ1-1, the complete variable domain reads EPEVTQTPSHQVTQMGQEVILRCVPISNHLYFYWYRQILGQKVEFLVSFYNNEISEKSEIFDDQFSVERPDGSNFTLKIRSTKLEDSAMYFCASSEAGGNTEAFFGQGTRLTVV.

This clonotype appeared a few times. Given the absence of the conserved phenylalanine or tryptophan at the CDR3 end, a read error is likely. The genes are TRBV6-1 and TRBJ2-4; TRBD1 aligns across 8 bases. This CDR3 is built from 14 residues. Losses at the gene ends were 3 bases for V and 6 bases for J; bases not matched to a gene: 4. Per germline, CDR1 MNHNS and CDR2 SASEGT. The CDR3 sequence is CASSDGQGANIQYL. The CDR3 DNA follows: TGTGCCAGCAGTGACGGACAGGGTGCAAACATTCAGTACCTC.

The sample holds a few counts of this clonotype. This chain joins TRBV20-1 and TRBJ2-1; the match to TRBD1 covers 8 bases. J lost 2 bases, V lost 3 bases, and 3 bases had no gene match. Germline V CDR1 and CDR2: DFQATT, SNEGSKA (reference sequence). The CDR3 is 14 amino acids. CDR3 protein: CSARDRDTYNEQFF. The CDR3 DNA sequence: TGCAGTGCTAGGGACAGGGACACCTACAATGAGCAGTTCTTC.

This clonotype has more than one count but fewer than ten. The genes are TRBV29-1 and TRBJ2-1; 9 bases align to TRBD2. Trimming cost V 4 bases and J 0 bases; bases outside gene matches: 7. Germline V gene data show CDR1 as SQVTM and CDR2 as ANQGSEA. The CDR3 runs to 16 residues. The CDR3 nucleotides read TGCAGCGTTGGGGTCCTAGCGGGAAGCTCCTACAATGAGCAGTTCTTC. This sequence encodes CSVGVLAGSSYNEQFF.

This clonotype was counted a few times. The rearrangement uses TRBV6-1 and TRBJ1-5, with D hard to call. Germline CDR1 and CDR2: MNHNS and SASEGT. V lost 3 bases to trimming and J lost 3 bases, with 15 bases between them. This CDR3 has 16 amino acids. The CDR3 nucleotides read TGTGCCAGCAGTGAGCGGGGTCAGGTTTCCAATCAGCCCCAGCATTTT. This encodes CASSERGQVSNQPQHF.

The chain combines TRBV10-3 with TRBJ1-2; 7 bases fit TRBD1. From germline, CDR1 is ENHRY and CDR2 SYGVKD. The CDR3 sequence is 13 residues long. V was clipped by 7 bases and J by 2 bases; unmatched bases: 4. Here the CDR3 reads CAITTDRNYGYTF. The CDR3 DNA follows: TGTGCCATCACCACGGACAGGAACTATGGCTACACCTTC.

The chain uses TRBV6-1 and TRBJ2-2; 10 bases map to TRBD1. Per germline, CDR1 MNHNS and CDR2 SASEGT. CDR3 length equals 16 residues. Trimming cost V 10 bases and J 3 bases; bases outside gene matches: 11. The CDR3 protein is CAITTADRGHTGELFF. CDR3 nucleotides: TGTGCCATCACAACCGCCGACAGGGGGCACACCGGGGAGCTGTTTTTT.

The chain carries TRBV6-5 and TRBJ1-2; 9 nucleotides line up with TRBD1. V shed 0 bases, J shed 7 bases, and the junction held 3 bases outside the gene matches. The CDR3 loop spans 14 amino acids. In germline, CDR1 is MNHEY, CDR2 SVGAGI. CDR3 nucleotides: TGTGCCAGCAGTTACTCGGACAGGGGACGTGGCTACACCTTC. It specifies CASSYSDRGRGYTF.

The rearrangement uses TRBV6-5 and TRBJ2-1, with 10 bases that match TRBD1. The J segment lost 9 bases and the V segment lost 3 bases, leaving 5 bases of the junction unmatched. CDR1 and CDR2 (germline): MNHEY, SVGAGI. The CDR3 is made up of 14 amino acids. CDR3 in DNA: TGTGCCAGCAGTTATCGACAGGGGGCAGGTGAGCAGTTCTTC. Protein sequence: CASSYRQGAGEQFF.

In this sample, this clonotype turned up a few times. This rearrangement joins TRBV20-1 to TRBJ2-7; D is perhaps TRBD1 (5 bases). The CDR3 consists of 12 residues. Trimming removed 6 bases at V and 8 bases at J, with 17 bases between. CDR1 is DFQATT, CDR2 SNEGSKA, per germline (reference sequence). CDR3 sequence reads: CSASGSPRQQYF. CDR3 coding DNA: TGCAGTGCATCAGGGTCTCCTCGACAGCAGTACTTC.

This clonotype was observed a few times. The chain carries TRBV6-1 and TRBJ1-1; no clear D gene. This CDR3 contains 13 residues. The V and J ends lost 3 bases and 9 bases respectively, with 14 bases between them. Germline values: CDR1 MNHNS, CDR2 SASEGT. The CDR3 bases are TGTGCCAGCAGTGAGGTGGAAGAGGGTCAAGCTTTCTTT. This encodes CASSEVEEGQAFF.

In its sample, this clonotype was seen a few times. The chain recombines TRBV14 with TRBJ2-1; the D is unclear. V lost 2 bases and J 10 bases, leaving 6 bases between the germline ends. Germline CDR1 reads SGHDN; CDR2 reads FVKESK. CDR3 length: 11 residues. CDR3 in amino acids: CASSQQIEQFF. DNA of the CDR3: TGTGCCAGCAGCCAACAGATAGAGCAGTTCTTC.

This clonotype was seen repeatedly, ten times or more. The rearrangement joins TRBV7-9 to TRBJ2-7; perhaps TRBD2 as D (6 bases). The CDR3 covers 14 residues. Trimming stripped 5 bases from V and 1 base from J, with 12 bases between. Germline lookup yields CDR1 SEHNR and CDR2 FQNEAQ (reference sequence). The CDR3 nucleotides read TGTGCCAGCAGCGCCTCTAGCGAATCCTACGAGCAGTACGTC. This sequence encodes CASSASSESYEQYV.

V is TRBV7-9 and J is TRBJ2-7; 8 nucleotides align to TRBD2. This CDR3 is built from 14 residues. Germline CDR1 SEHNR, CDR2 FQNEAQ (reference sequence). Losses at the gene ends were 2 bases for V and 7 bases for J; bases not matched to a gene: 7. The CDR3 DNA is TGTGCCAGCAGCTTATCGGGAGGGCCTGGGGAGCAGTACGTC. As protein: CASSLSGGPGEQYV.

This chain uses TRBV5-1 with TRBJ2-5; D not resolved. The CDR3 loop spans 14 amino acids. The germline gives CDR1 SGHRS, CDR2 YFSETQ. V lost 4 bases and J 5 bases, leaving 15 bases between the germline ends. CDR3 sequence (DNA): TGCGCCAGCAGCCCCTACAGTGTGTGGGAGACCCAGTACTTC. This sequence encodes CASSPYSVWETQYF. Filled out from reference TRBV5-1 and TRBJ2-5, the complete variable domain reads KAGVTQTPRYLIKTRGQQVTLSCSPISGHRSVSWYQQTPGQGLQFLFEYFSETQRNKGNFPGRFSGRQFSNSRSEMNVSTLELGDSALYLCASSPYSVWETQYFGPGTRLLVL.

This clonotype appeared a few times. J is TRBJ2-3 and V is TRBV11-3, with 8 bases aligning to TRBD1. The ends lost 1 base at V and 4 bases at J; junction bases unmatched: 4. The CDR3 has 15 residues. Germline V gene lookup returns CDR1 SGHNT and CDR2 YENEEA. The CDR3 DNA reads as TGTGCCAGCAGCTTAGGGACAGGGTCCGCAGATACGCAGTATTTT. It yields the protein CASSLGTGSADTQYF.

This clonotype was seen a few times. This chain connects TRBV15 to TRBJ2-5, with D perhaps being TRBD1 or TRBD2 (5 bases each). CDR1 and CDR2 from the germline V gene are LNHNV and YYDKDF (reference sequence). Deletions cut 0 bases from V and 5 bases from J, with 7 bases between. The CDR3 sequence is 13 residues long. The CDR3 sequence: CATSRDREETQYF. As DNA, the CDR3 is TGTGCCACCAGCAGAGACAGGGAGGAGACCCAGTACTTC.

This clonotype was detected a few times. V is TRBV3-1 and J is TRBJ1-1; D call uncertain. This CDR3 has 13 residues. Germline V lookup: CDR1 LGHDT, CDR2 YNNKEL (reference sequence). Trimming took 1 base from V and 5 from J, leaving 8 bases between them. CDR3 DNA: TGTGCCAGCAGCCAAGGCGGTGGTACTGAAGCTTTCTTT. Its translation: CASSQGGGTEAFF.

This clonotype was counted between two and nine times. The chain recombines TRBV6-1 with TRBJ2-1, with 8 bases aligning to TRBD1. Trimming cost V 7 bases and J 10 bases; bases outside gene matches: 9. This CDR3 is 13 amino acids long. Germline V lookup: CDR1 MNHNS, CDR2 SASEGT. The CDR3 protein is CASKGTGVNEQFF. CDR3 in DNA: TGTGCCAGCAAAGGGACAGGCGTCAACGAGCAGTTCTTC.